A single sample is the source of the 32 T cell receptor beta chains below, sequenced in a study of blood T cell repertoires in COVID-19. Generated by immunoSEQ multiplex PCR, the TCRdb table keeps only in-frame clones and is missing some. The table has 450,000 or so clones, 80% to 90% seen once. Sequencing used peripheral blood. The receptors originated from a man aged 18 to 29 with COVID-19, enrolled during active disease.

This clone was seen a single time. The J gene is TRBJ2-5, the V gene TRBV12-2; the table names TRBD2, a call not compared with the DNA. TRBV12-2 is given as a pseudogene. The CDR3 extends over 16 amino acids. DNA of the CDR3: TGTGCAAGTCGCTTAGCGCGGTGGCGGGGGGGAGAGACCCAGTACTTC. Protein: CASRLARWRGGETQYF.

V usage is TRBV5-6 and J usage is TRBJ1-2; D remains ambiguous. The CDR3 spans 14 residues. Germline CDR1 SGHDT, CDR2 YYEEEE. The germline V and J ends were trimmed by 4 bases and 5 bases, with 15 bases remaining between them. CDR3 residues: CASSGGALGYGYTF. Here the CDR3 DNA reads TGTGCCAGCAGCGGTGGTGCCCTCGGGTATGGCTACACCTTC. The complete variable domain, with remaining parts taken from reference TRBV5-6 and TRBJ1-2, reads DAGVTQSPTHLIKTRGQQVTLRCSPKSGHDTVSWYQQALGQGPQFIFQYYEEEERQRGNFPDRFSGHQFPNYSSELNVNALLLGDSALYLCASSGGALGYGYTFGSGTRLTVV.

DNA of the CDR3: TGTGCCTGGAGCGGTGGAGGAAGTCAAGATACGCAGTATTTT. This encodes CAWSGGGSQDTQYF. The genes are TRBV30 and TRBJ2-3, with TRBD2 as a possible D gene (5 bases). V was clipped by 3 bases and J by 5 bases, with 15 bases between them. This CDR3 region has 14 residues. CDR1 GTSNPN and CDR2 SVGIG come from the germline V gene (reference sequence).

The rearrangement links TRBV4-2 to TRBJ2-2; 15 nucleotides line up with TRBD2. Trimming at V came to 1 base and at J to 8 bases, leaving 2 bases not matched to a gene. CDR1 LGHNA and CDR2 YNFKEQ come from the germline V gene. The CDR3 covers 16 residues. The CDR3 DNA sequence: TGTGCCAGCAGCCAAGCTGGGACTAGCGGGAGGGGGGAGCTGTTTTTT. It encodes CASSQAGTSGRGELFF.

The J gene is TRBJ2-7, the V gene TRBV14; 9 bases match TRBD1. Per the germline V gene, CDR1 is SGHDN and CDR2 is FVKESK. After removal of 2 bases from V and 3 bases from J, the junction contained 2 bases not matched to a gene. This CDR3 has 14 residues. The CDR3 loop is CASSQTTGGYEQYF. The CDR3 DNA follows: TGTGCCAGCAGCCAAACGACAGGGGGCTACGAGCAGTACTTC.

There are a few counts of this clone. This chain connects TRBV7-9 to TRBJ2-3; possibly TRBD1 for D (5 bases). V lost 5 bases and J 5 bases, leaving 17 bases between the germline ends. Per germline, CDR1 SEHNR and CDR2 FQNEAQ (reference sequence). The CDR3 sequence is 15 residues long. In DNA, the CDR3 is TGTGCCAGCAGCATCTCGACAGCCCCGAGAGATACGCAGTATTTT. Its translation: CASSISTAPRDTQYF. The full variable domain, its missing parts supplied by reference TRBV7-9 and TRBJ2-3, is DTGVSQNPRHKITKRGQNVTFRCDPISEHNRLYWYRQTLGQGPEFLTYFQNEAQLEKSRLLSDRFSAERPKGSFSTLEIQRTEQGDSAMYLCASSISTAPRDTQYFGPGTRLTVL.

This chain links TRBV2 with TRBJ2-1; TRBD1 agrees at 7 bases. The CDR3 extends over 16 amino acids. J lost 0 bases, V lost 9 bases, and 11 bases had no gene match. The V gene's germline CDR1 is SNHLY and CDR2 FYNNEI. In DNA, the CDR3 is TGTGCCAGTCAGGGGGTAAAGCTGAGCTCCTACAATGAGCAGTTCTTC. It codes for CASQGVKLSSYNEQFF.

The CDR3 here is CASRGGLGETQYF. The CDR3, as DNA: TGTGCCAGCAGGGGAGGGTTAGGGGAGACCCAGTACTTC. The rearrangement joins TRBV25-1 to TRBJ2-5; 7 nucleotides line up with TRBD2. The length of the CDR3 is 13 residues. Trimming removed 6 bases from V and 5 bases from J; junction bases left unmatched: 6. Germline assignment: CDR1 MGHDK and CDR2 SYGVNS.

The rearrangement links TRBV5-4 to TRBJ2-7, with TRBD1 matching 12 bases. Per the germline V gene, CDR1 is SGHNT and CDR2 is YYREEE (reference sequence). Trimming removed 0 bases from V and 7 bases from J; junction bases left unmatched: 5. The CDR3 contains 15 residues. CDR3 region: CASSLAGTGGREQYF. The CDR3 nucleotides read TGTGCCAGCAGCTTGGCTGGGACAGGGGGCAGGGAGCAGTACTTC.

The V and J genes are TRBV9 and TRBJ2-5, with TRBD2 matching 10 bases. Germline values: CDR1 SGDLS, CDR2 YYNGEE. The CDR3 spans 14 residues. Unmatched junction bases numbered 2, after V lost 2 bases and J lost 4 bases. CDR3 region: CASSVASGRETQYF. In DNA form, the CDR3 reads TGTGCCAGCAGCGTCGCTAGCGGGAGAGAGACCCAGTACTTC.

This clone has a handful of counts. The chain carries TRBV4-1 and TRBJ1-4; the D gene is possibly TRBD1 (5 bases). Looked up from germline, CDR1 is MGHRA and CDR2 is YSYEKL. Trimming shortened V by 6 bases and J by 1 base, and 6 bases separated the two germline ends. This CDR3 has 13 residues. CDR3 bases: TGCGCCAGCAGGCAGGGAACTAATGAAAAACTGTTTTTT. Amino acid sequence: CASRQGTNEKLFF.

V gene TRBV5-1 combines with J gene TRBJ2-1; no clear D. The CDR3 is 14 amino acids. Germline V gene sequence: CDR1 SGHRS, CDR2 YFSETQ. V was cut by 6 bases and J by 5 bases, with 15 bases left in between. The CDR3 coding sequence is TGCGCCAGCACGGCGGTAGGCTATAACAATGAGCAGTTCTTC. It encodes CASTAVGYNNEQFF.

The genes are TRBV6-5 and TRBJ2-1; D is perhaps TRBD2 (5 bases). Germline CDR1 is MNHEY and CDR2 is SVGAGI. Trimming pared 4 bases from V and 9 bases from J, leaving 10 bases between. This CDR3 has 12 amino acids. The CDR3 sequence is CASSLRRGEQFF. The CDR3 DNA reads TGTGCCAGCAGTTTAAGACGGGGTGAGCAGTTCTTC.

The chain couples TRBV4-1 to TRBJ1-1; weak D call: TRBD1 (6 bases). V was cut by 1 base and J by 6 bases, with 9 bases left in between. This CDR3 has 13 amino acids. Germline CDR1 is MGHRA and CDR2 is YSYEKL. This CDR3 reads CASSQGTAPEAFF. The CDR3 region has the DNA TGCGCCAGCAGCCAAGGGACAGCCCCTGAAGCTTTCTTT.

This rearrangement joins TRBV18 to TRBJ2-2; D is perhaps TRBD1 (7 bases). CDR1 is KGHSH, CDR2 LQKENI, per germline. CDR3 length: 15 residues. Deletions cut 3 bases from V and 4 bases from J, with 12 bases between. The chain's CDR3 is CASSPAGGITGELFF. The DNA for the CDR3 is TGTGCCAGCTCACCGGCAGGGGGGATCACCGGGGAGCTGTTTTTT.

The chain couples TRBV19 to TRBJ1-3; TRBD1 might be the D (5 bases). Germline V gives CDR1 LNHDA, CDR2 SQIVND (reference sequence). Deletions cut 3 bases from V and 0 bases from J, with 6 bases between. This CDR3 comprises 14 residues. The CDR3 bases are TGTGCCAGTAGTATGGGGCCCTCTGGAAACACCATATATTTT. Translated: CASSMGPSGNTIYF.

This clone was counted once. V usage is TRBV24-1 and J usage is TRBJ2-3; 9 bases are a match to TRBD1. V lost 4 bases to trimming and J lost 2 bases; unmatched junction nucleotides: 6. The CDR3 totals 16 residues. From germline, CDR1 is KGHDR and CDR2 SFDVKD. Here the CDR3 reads CATSETGGTSTDTQYF. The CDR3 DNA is TGTGCCACCAGTGAAACAGGGGGCACGTCCACAGATACGCAGTATTTT.

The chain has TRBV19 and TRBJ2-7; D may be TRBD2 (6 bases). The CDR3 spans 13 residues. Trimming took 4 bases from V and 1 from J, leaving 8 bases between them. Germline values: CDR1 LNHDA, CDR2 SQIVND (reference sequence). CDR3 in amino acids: CASSREASYEQYF. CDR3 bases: TGTGCCAGTAGTAGGGAGGCATCCTACGAGCAGTACTTC. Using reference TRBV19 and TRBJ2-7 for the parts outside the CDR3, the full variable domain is DGGITQSPKYLFRKEGQNVTLSCEQNLNHDAMYWYRQDPGQGLRLIYYSQIVNDFQKGDIAEGYSVSREKKESFPLTVTSAQKNPTAFYLCASSREASYEQYFGPGTRLTVT.

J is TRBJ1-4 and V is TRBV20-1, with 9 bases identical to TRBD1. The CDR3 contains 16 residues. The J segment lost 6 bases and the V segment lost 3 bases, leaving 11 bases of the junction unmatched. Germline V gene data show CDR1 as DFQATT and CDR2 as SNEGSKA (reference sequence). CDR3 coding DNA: TGCAGTGCTAGTTCTGATGACAGGGGGAGTCATGAAAAACTGTTTTTT. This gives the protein CSASSDDRGSHEKLFF.

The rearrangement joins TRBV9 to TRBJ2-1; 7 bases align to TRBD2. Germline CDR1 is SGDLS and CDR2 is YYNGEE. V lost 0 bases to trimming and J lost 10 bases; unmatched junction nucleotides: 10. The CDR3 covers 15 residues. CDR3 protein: CASSVAVAGGAEQFF. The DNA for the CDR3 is TGTGCCAGCAGCGTAGCTGTAGCGGGTGGGGCGGAGCAGTTCTTC.

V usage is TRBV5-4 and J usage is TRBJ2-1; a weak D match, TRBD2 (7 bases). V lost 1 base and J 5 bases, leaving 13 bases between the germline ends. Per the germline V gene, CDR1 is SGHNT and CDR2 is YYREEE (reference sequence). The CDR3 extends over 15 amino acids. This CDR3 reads CASSLPSGTNNEQFF. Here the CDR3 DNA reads TGTGCCAGCAGCTTGCCCAGCGGGACAAACAATGAGCAGTTCTTC.

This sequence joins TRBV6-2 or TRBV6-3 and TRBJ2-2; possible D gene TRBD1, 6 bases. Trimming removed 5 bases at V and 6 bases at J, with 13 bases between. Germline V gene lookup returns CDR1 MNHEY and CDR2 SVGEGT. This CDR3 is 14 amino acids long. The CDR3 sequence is CASSKQGQPGELFF. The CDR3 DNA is TGTGCCAGCAGTAAGCAAGGACAGCCCGGGGAGCTGTTTTTT.

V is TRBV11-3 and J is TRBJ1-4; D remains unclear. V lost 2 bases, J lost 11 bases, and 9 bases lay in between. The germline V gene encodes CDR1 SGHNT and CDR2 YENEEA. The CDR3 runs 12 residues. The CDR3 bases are TGTGCCAGCAGCTTAACTCCCGAGAAACTGTTTTTT. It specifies CASSLTPEKLFF.

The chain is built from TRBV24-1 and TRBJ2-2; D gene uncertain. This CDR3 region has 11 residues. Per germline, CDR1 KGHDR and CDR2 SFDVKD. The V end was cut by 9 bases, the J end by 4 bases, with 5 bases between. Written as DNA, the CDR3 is TGTGCCACCTCCCGCACCGGGGAGCTGTTTTTT. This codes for CATSRTGELFF.

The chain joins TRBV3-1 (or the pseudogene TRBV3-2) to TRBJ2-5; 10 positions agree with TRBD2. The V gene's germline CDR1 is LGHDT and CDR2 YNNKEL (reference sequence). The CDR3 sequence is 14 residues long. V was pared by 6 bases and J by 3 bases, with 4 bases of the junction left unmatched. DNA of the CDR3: TGTGCCAGCAGGCAGCGGGGGGGCGAAGAGACCCAGTACTTC. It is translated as CASRQRGGEETQYF.

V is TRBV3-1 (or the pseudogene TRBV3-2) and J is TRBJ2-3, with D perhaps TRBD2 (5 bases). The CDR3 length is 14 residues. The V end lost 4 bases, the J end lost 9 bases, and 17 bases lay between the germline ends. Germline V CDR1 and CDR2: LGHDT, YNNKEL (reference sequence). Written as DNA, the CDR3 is TGTGCCAGCAGCCCCGGGGTCGGAGAGGTCACGCAGTATTTT. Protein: CASSPGVGEVTQYF.

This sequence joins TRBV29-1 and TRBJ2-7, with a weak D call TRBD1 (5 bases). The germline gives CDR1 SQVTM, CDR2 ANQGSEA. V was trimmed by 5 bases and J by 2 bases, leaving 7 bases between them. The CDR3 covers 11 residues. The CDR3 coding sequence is TGCAGCGTTAAGGGGCCCTACGAGCAGTACTTC. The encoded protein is CSVKGPYEQYF.

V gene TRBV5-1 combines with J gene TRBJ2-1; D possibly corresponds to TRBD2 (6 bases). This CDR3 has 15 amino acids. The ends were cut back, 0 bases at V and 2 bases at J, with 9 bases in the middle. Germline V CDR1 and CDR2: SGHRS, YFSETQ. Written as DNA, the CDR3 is TGCGCCAGCAGCTTGGTAGCTAGCGCCTACAATGAGCAGTTCTTC. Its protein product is CASSLVASAYNEQFF.

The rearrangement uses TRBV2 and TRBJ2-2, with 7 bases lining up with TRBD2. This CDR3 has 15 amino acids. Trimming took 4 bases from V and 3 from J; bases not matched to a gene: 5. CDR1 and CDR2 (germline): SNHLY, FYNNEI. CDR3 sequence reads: CASSVSGLDTGELFF. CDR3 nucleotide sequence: TGTGCCAGCAGTGTGTCTGGACTAGACACCGGGGAGCTGTTTTTT.

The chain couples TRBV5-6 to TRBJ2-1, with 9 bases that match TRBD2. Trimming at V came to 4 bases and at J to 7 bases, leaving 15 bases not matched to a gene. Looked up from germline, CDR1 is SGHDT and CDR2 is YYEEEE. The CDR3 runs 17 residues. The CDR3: CASSHLTLAGFENEQFF. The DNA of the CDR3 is TGTGCCAGCAGCCATCTGACACTAGCGGGCTTCGAGAATGAGCAGTTCTTC.

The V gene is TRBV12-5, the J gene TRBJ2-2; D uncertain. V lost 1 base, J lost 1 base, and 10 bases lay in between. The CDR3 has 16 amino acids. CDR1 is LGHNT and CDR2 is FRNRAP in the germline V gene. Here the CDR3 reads CASGLDRPLNTGELFF. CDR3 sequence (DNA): TGTGCTAGTGGTTTGGACCGCCCACTGAACACCGGGGAGCTGTTTTTT.

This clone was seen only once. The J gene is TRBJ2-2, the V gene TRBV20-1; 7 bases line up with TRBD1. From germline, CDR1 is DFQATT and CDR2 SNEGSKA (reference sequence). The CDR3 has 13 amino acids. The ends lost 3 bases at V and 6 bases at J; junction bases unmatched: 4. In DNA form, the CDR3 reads TGCAGTGCTAGTGAAGGGGGCCCCGGGGAGCTGTTTTTT. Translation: CSASEGGPGELFF.